The source of this TCR beta chain is a study of blood T cell repertoires in COVID-19. Study-wide context: Samples of COVID-19 (acute and convalescent) were obtained from the United States, Italy and Spain.

Per the germline V gene, CDR1 is MNHNY and CDR2 is SVGAGI (reference sequence). This CDR3 is built from 12 residues. V lost 2 bases, J lost 3 bases, and 2 bases lay in between. TCRdb's table, derived via immunoSEQ multiplex PCR, lists solely in-frame clones and lacks some. This sample has some 190,000 clones, with about 85% found just once. As for this clone: The sample contains more than one DNA sequence encoding this CDR3.

Specimen: peripheral blood. This clonotype originated in a human donor in a cohort sampled during active COVID-19. This rearrangement joins TRBV6-6 to TRBJ1-5; D call uncertain. The CDR3, as DNA: TGTGCCAGCAGTTACCTCAATCAGCCCCAGCATTTT. It specifies CASSYLNQPQHF.